These 16 T cell receptor beta chains were sequenced from one sample in a study of graft-versus-host responses after intestinal transplantation. The assay was immunoSEQ multiplex PCR, and TCRdb's table has in-frame clones only and misses some. This sample carries some 38,000 clones, about 93% of them seen once, and the ten largest clones take approximately 20%. For these TCRs, the target antigens are not known. The sequenced sample was unstimulated CD8+ T cells sorted from spleen or lymph node cells, obtained before transplant. Source of these receptors: a human donor who was the organ donor for an intestinal transplant.

This rearrangement joins TRBV27 to TRBJ2-7; D is perhaps TRBD2 (6 bases). This CDR3 has 16 residues. CDR1 and CDR2 (germline): MNHEY, SMNVEV (reference sequence). Trimming pared 0 bases from V and 5 bases from J, leaving 17 bases between. CDR3 sequence reads: CASSLSGGYLGHEQYF. CDR3 in DNA: TGTGCCAGCAGTTTATCCGGAGGGTATTTAGGCCACGAGCAGTACTTC.

The rearrangement links TRBV6-6 to TRBJ1-1; 9 nucleotides match TRBD1. There are 14 residues in the CDR3. Germline CDR1 MNHNY, CDR2 SVGAGI (reference sequence). Germline trimming cut 6 bases from V and 5 bases from J; bases unmatched to any gene: 7. CDR3 region: CASRRTGEDTEAFF. CDR3 nucleotides: TGTGCCAGCAGACGGACAGGGGAGGATACTGAAGCTTTCTTT.

This chain uses TRBV9 with TRBJ2-1; tentative D call: TRBD2 (6 bases). From germline, CDR1 is SGDLS and CDR2 YYNGEE. V shed 4 bases and J shed 5 bases, with 10 bases lying between them. There are 13 residues in the CDR3. The chain's CDR3 is CASSPRGNNEQFF. The CDR3 DNA follows: TGTGCCAGCAGCCCCCGGGGGAACAATGAGCAGTTCTTC.

This chain uses TRBV7-3 with TRBJ2-2; unclear D gene. Trimming removed 5 bases from V and 6 bases from J, with 10 bases in between. The CDR3 consists of 13 residues. Per germline, CDR1 SGHTA and CDR2 FQGTGA. Written as DNA, the CDR3 is TGTGCCAGCAGCGCACGGTCGGCCGGGGAGCTGTTTTTT. Protein sequence: CASSARSAGELFF.

The chain links TRBV28 to TRBJ2-7; no clear D gene. Germline CDR1 and CDR2: MDHEN and SYDVKM. The CDR3 is 13 residues long. The V end was cut by 2 bases, the J end by 3 bases, with 8 bases between. CDR3 DNA: TGTGCCAGCAGTTTACCCGATTACTACGAGCAGTACTTC. This encodes CASSLPDYYEQYF.

V and J are TRBV27 and TRBJ2-7, with 11 bases lining up with TRBD1. Germline CDR1 and CDR2: MNHEY and SMNVEV (reference sequence). The CDR3 spans 14 residues. With 4 bases clipped from V and 3 bases from J, the junction kept 2 bases outside the gene matches. CDR3 sequence: CASSYGTGGYEQYF. For the CDR3, the DNA is TGTGCCAGCAGTTACGGGACAGGGGGCTACGAGCAGTACTTC.

The rearrangement joins TRBV4-3 to TRBJ2-1; D unclear. This CDR3 region has 13 residues. Germline V CDR1 and CDR2: LGHNA, YSLEER. V gave up 4 bases and J gave up 6 bases, with 10 bases separating them. The CDR3: CASSRNPSNEQFF. CDR3 coding DNA: TGCGCCAGCAGCCGTAACCCCTCCAATGAGCAGTTCTTC.

Written as DNA, the CDR3 is TGTGCCAGCAGCTTTGGGGGTTTGGGAGAGACCCAGTACTTC. Translating it yields CASSFGGLGETQYF. The chain couples TRBV5-6 to TRBJ2-5; the D call may be TRBD1 or TRBD2 (5 bases each). This CDR3 contains 14 residues. The ends were cut back, 2 bases at V and 4 bases at J, with 12 bases in the middle. Germline V gene lookup returns CDR1 SGHDT and CDR2 YYEEEE.

As concerns this clone: The sample has other DNA sequences that encode this CDR3 too. The chain couples TRBV28 to TRBJ2-3; 10 nucleotides agree with TRBD2. The germline V gene encodes CDR1 MDHEN and CDR2 SYDVKM. J lost 3 bases, V lost 5 bases, and 8 bases had no gene match. CDR3 size: 16 residues. CDR3 protein: CASSPIAGGLTDTQYF. DNA of the CDR3: TGTGCCAGCAGTCCGATAGCGGGAGGACTAACAGATACGCAGTATTTT.

The rearrangement uses TRBV21-1 and TRBJ2-2. TRBV21-1 is annotated as a pseudogene. The CDR3 runs 15 residues. The CDR3, as DNA: TGTGCCAGCAGCCCCAGGGGGGGAAACACCGGGGAGCTGTTTTTT. This gives the protein CASSPRGGNTGELFF.

This sequence joins TRBV5-6 and TRBJ2-1, with a possible D match to TRBD1 (5 bases). In germline, CDR1 is SGHDT, CDR2 YYEEEE. The CDR3 runs 16 residues. Trimming pared 0 bases from V and 4 bases from J, leaving 14 bases between. The CDR3 coding sequence is TGTGCCAGCAGCTTGGGGGGCGGTAGGATATACAATGAGCAGTTCTTC. It translates to CASSLGGGRIYNEQFF.

This chain uses TRBV28 with TRBJ1-1; tentative D call: TRBD1 (5 bases). The CDR3 covers 14 residues. Trimming took off 5 bases at V and 5 bases at J, with 15 bases between the two ends. Germline V gene data show CDR1 as MDHEN and CDR2 as SYDVKM. The CDR3 nucleotides read TGTGCCAGCAGTCCTGGGGGGTCTGGGACTGAAGCTTTCTTT. Protein product: CASSPGGSGTEAFF.

The chain couples TRBV10-3 to TRBJ2-7; D tentatively reads TRBD1 or TRBD2 (5 bases each). The CDR3 has 13 residues. V lost 3 bases to trimming and J lost 3 bases, with 9 bases between them. Germline CDR1 reads ENHRY; CDR2 reads SYGVKD. In nucleotides, the CDR3 is TGTGCCATCAGTGAAGGGACGCTCTACGAGCAGTACTTC. It codes for CAISEGTLYEQYF.

The genes are TRBV30 and TRBJ2-7, with D unresolved. Deletions cut 7 bases from V and 2 bases from J, with 12 bases between. The CDR3 has 12 amino acids. The germline CDR1 and CDR2 sequences are GTSNPN and SVGIG (reference sequence). CDR3 bases: TGTGCCTCCGCAGGTAGCCCCTACGAGCAGTACTTC. Translating gives CASAGSPYEQYF. The variable domain in full, completed from reference TRBV30 and TRBJ2-7, reads SQTIHQWPATLVQPVGSPLSLECTVEGTSNPNLYWYRQAAGRGLQLLFYSVGIGQISSEVPQNLSASRPQDRQFILSSKKLLLSDSGFYLCASAGSPYEQYFGPGTRLTVT.

This sequence joins TRBV19 and TRBJ2-1; D remains ambiguous. The CDR3 is 12 residues long. V was clipped by 1 base and J by 8 bases, with 6 bases between them. CDR1 is LNHDA and CDR2 is SQIVND in the germline V gene (reference sequence). CDR3 nucleotides: TGTGCCAGTAGTATAGTTAGTGATGAGCAGTTCTTC. Residues: CASSIVSDEQFF.

J is TRBJ2-1 and V is TRBV30, with TRBD2 matching 9 bases. Germline CDR1 reads GTSNPN; CDR2 reads SVGIG (reference sequence). The ends lost 2 bases at V and 5 bases at J; junction bases unmatched: 4. The CDR3 loop spans 14 amino acids. The DNA for the CDR3 is TGTGCCTGGAGTTGGTTAGCGGGGGACAATGAGCAGTTCTTC. Translated, it gives CAWSWLAGDNEQFF. The variable domain in full, completed from reference TRBV30 and TRBJ2-1, reads SQTIHQWPATLVQPVGSPLSLECTVEGTSNPNLYWYRQAAGRGLQLLFYSVGIGQISSEVPQNLSASRPQDRQFILSSKKLLLSDSGFYLCAWSWLAGDNEQFFGPGTRLTVL.